What follows are 6 T cell receptor beta chains derived from one specimen sequenced in a study of early T cells in non-severe SARS-CoV-2 infection. MiXCR, applied by TCRdb to the 5' RACE reads, yields one record per CDR3 protein. The sample lists about 27,000 distinct CDR3 sequences, under 5% occurring once. The sample taken for sequencing was whole blood. The receptor set was obtained from an adult who was a healthcare worker with PCR-confirmed SARS-CoV-2 infection or an uninfected control (not recorded which).

This clonotype showed up many times. The J gene is TRBJ2-5, the V gene TRBV29-1, with 10 bases fitting TRBD2. With 7 bases clipped from V and 7 bases from J, the junction kept 9 bases outside the gene matches. CDR3 length: 13 amino acids. Germline CDR1 and CDR2: SQVTM and ANQGSEA. The CDR3 nucleotides are TGCAGCGCTGGGCTAGCGGGAGAATGGACCCAGTACTTC. Its translation: CSAGLAGEWTQYF.

This clonotype was observed at least ten times. The rearrangement links TRBV9 to TRBJ1-2; no firm D call. Germline V gives CDR1 SGDLS, CDR2 YYNGEE. CDR3 length equals 15 residues. V gave up 0 bases and J gave up 4 bases, with 13 bases separating them. The CDR3 DNA follows: TGTGCCAGCAGCGTAGATTGGAGATCCCCCTATGGCTACACCTTC. Encoded protein: CASSVDWRSPYGYTF.

This clonotype was observed many times. The V and J genes are TRBV5-1 and TRBJ2-7, with TRBD1 identical over 8 bases. CDR3 length: 15 residues. After removal of 3 bases from V and 0 bases from J, the junction contained 5 bases not matched to a gene. CDR1 SGHRS and CDR2 YFSETQ come from the germline V gene. CDR3 sequence (DNA): TGCGCCAGCAGCTGGGGACAGGAGTACTCCTACGAGCAGTACTTC. This translates into CASSWGQEYSYEQYF.

This clonotype is medium-sized within its sample. The chain has TRBV20-1 and TRBJ2-1, with a tentative D call TRBD2 (5 bases). V shed 5 bases and J shed 0 bases, with 11 bases lying between them. This CDR3 has 14 residues. Per germline, CDR1 DFQATT and CDR2 SNEGSKA (reference sequence). CDR3 loop: CSAPRVLSYNEQFF. The CDR3 DNA follows: TGCAGTGCTCCGCGGGTGCTCTCCTACAATGAGCAGTTCTTC.

This clonotype has a handful of counts. The chain employs TRBV18 and TRBJ2-7, with D perhaps TRBD2 (6 bases). Trimming took off 2 bases at V and 0 bases at J, with 14 bases between the two ends. Germline lookup yields CDR1 KGHSH and CDR2 LQKENI. CDR3 length: 16 residues. In nucleotides, the CDR3 is TGTGCCAGCTCACCATATAGCGGAGACCTCTCCTACGAGCAGTACTTC. Translating gives CASSPYSGDLSYEQYF.

This clonotype was observed a handful of times. This chain joins TRBV7-8 and TRBJ2-1, with TRBD2 as a possible D gene (5 bases). Germline V CDR1 and CDR2: SGHVS, FQNEAQ. CDR3 length: 16 amino acids. V lost 5 bases to trimming and J lost 0 bases, with 14 bases between them. The CDR3 sequence: CASSPLSGVSYNEQFF. CDR3 coding DNA: TGTGCCAGCAGCCCCCTGAGCGGAGTCTCCTACAATGAGCAGTTCTTC.